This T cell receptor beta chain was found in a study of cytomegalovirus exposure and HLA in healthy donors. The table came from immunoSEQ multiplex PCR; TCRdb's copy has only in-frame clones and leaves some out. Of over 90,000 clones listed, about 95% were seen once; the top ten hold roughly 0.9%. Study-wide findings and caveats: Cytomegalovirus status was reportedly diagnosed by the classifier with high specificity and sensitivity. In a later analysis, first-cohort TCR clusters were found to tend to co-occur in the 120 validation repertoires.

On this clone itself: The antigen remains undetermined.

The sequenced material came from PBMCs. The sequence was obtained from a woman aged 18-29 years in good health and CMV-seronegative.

CDR3 region: CASSGEDYYNEQFF. The CDR3 nucleotides read TGTGCCAGCAGTGGGGAGGACTACTACAATGAGCAGTTCTTC. The chain joins TRBV2 to TRBJ2-1; tentative D call: TRBD2 (6 bases). Per the germline V gene, CDR1 is SNHLY and CDR2 is FYNNEI. V shed 4 bases and J shed 3 bases, with 10 bases lying between them. CDR3 length equals 14 residues. Full variable domain (rest looked up from reference TRBV2 and TRBJ2-1): EPEVTQTPSHQVTQMGQEVILRCVPISNHLYFYWYRQILGQKVEFLVSFYNNEISEKSEIFDDQFSVERPDGSNFTLKIRSTKLEDSAMYFCASSGEDYYNEQFFGPGTRLTVL.